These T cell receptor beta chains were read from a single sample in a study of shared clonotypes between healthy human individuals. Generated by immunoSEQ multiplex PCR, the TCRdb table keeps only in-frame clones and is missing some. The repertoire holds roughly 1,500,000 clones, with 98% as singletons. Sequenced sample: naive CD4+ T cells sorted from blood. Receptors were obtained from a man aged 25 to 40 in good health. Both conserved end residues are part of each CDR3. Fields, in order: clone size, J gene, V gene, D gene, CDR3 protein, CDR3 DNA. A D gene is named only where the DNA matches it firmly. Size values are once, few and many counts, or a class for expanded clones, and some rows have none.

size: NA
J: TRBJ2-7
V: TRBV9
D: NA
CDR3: CASSVGVSSYEQYF
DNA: TGTGCCAGCAGCGTGGGGGTTAGCTCCTACGAGCAGTACTTC

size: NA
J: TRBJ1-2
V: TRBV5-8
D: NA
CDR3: CASRILYGYTF
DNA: TGTGCCAGCAGGATCCTATATGGCTACACCTTC

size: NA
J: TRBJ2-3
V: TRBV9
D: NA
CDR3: CASRRTATDTQYF
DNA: TGTGCCAGCAGGAGGACAGCTACAGATACGCAGTATTTT

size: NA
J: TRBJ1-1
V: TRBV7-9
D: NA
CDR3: CASSLEQRNTEAFF
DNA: TGTGCCAGCAGCTTAGAACAAAGGAACACTGAAGCTTTCTTT

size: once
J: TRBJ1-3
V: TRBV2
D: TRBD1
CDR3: CASSGQGAGNTIYF
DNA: TGTGCCAGCAGCGGACAGGGAGCAGGAAACACCATATATTTT

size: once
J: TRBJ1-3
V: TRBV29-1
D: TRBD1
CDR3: CSAGQGLSGNTIYF
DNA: TGCAGCGCAGGACAGGGTTTGTCTGGAAACACCATATATTTT

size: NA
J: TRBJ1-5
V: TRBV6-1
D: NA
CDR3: CASSAGRGQPQHF
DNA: TGTGCCAGCAGTGCTGGTAGGGGTCAGCCCCAGCATTTT

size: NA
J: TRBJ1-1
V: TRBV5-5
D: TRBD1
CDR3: CASSSTGITTEAFF
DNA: TGTGCCAGCAGTTCGACAGGGATCACAACTGAAGCTTTCTTT

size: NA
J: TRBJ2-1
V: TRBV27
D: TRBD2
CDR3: CASSLTSQSYNEQFF
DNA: TGTGCCAGCAGTCTGACTAGCCAATCCTACAATGAGCAGTTCTTC

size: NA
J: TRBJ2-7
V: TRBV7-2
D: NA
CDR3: CASSSLYEQYF
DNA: TGTGCCAGCAGCTCCCTTTACGAGCAGTACTTC

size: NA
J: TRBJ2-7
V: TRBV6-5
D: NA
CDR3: CASSYQRISYEQYF
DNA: TGTGCCAGCAGTTACCAACGGATCTCCTACGAGCAGTACTTC

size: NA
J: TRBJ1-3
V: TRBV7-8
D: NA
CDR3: CASSLAELSGNTIYF
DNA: TGTGCCAGCAGCTTAGCCGAACTCTCTGGAAACACCATATATTTT

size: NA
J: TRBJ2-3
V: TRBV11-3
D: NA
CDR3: CAAPYADTQYF
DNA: TGTGCTGCCCCGTACGCAGATACGCAGTATTTT

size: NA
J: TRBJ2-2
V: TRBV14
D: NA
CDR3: CASSVAHGPTGELFF
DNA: TGTGCCAGCAGTGTCGCCCACGGGCCCACCGGGGAGCTGTTTTTT

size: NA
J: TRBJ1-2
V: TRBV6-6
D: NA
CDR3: CASSYSITFLGYTF
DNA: TGTGCCAGCAGTTACTCGATAACGTTTCTTGGCTACACCTTC

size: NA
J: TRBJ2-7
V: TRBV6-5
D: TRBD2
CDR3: CASKEAGSTSYEQYF
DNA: TGTGCCAGCAAGGAAGCGGGATCTACCTCCTACGAGCAGTACTTC

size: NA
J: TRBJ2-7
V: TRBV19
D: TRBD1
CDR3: CASSRDSASEQYF
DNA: TGTGCCAGTAGTAGGGACAGCGCCTCCGAGCAGTACTTC